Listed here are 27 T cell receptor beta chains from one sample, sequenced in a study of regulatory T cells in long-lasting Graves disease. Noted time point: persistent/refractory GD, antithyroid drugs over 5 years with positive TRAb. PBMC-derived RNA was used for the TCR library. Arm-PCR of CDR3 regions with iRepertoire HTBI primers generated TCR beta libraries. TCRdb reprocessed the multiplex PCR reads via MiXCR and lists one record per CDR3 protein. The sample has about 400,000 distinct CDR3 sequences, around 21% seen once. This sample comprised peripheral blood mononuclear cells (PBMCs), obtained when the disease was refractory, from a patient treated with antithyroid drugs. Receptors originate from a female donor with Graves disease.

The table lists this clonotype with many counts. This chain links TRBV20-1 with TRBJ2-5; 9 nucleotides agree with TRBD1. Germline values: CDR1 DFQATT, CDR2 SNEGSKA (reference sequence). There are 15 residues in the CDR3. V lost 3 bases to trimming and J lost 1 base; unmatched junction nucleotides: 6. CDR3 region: CSASDDRGIQETQYF. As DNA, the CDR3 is TGCAGTGCTAGTGATGACAGGGGGATCCAAGAGACCCAGTACTTC.

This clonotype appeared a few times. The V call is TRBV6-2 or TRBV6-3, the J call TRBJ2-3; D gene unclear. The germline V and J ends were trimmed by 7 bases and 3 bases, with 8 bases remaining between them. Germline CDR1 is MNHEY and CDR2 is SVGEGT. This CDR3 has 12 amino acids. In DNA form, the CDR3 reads TGTGCCAGCACCCCACCGACAGATACGCAGTATTTT. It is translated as CASTPPTDTQYF.

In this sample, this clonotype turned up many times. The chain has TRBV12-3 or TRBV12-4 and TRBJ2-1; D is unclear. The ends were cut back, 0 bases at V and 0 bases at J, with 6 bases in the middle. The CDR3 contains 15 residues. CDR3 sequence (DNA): TGTGCCAGCAGTTTAGCTAGAAGCTCCTACAATGAGCAGTTCTTC. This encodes CASSLARSSYNEQFF.

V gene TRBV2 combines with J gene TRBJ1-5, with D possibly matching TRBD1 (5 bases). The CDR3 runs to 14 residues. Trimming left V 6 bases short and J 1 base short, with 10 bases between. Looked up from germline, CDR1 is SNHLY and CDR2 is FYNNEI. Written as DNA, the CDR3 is TGTGCCAGCAGGGAGGGGTCGAGCAATCAGCCCCAGCATTTT. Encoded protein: CASREGSSNQPQHF.

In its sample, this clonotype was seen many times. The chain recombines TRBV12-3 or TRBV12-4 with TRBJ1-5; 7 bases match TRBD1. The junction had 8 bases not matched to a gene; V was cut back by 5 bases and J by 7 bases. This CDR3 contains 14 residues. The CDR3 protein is CASSQGGWGQPQHF. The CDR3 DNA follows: TGTGCCAGCAGTCAGGGGGGATGGGGGCAGCCCCAGCATTTT.

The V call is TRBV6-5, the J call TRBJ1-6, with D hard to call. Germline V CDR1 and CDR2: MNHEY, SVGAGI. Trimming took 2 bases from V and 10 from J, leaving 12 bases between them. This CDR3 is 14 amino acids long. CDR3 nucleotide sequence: TGTGCCAGCAGTTACCGGGATTCTGGATCACCCCTCCACTTT. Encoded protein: CASSYRDSGSPLHF.

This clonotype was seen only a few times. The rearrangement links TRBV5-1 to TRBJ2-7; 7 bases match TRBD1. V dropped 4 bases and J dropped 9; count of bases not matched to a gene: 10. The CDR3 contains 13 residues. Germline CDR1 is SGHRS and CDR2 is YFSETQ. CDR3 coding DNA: TGCGCCAGCAGCCCCACTGACCGGGACAGGCAGTACTTC. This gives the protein CASSPTDRDRQYF.

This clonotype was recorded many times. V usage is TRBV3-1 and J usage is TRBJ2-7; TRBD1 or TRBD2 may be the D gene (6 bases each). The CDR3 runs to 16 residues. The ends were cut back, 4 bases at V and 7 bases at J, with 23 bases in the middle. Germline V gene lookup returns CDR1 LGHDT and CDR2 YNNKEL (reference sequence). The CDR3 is CASSLRIDIRRGEQYF. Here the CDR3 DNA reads TGTGCCAGCAGCCTACGGATAGACATTCGGAGGGGGGAGCAGTACTTC.

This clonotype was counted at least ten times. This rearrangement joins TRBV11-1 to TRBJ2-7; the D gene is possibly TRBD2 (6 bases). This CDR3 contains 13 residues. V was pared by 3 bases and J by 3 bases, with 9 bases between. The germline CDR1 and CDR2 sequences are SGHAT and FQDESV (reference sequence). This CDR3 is CASSLGLLYEQYF. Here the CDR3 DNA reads TGTGCCAGCAGCTTGGGACTGCTCTACGAGCAGTACTTC.

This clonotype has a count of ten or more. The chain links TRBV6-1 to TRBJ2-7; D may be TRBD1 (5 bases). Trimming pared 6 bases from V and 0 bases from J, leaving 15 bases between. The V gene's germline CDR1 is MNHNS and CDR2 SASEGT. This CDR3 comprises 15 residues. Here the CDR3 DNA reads TGTGCCAGCAGAACCCCGACAGATACCTCCTACGAGCAGTACTTC. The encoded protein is CASRTPTDTSYEQYF.

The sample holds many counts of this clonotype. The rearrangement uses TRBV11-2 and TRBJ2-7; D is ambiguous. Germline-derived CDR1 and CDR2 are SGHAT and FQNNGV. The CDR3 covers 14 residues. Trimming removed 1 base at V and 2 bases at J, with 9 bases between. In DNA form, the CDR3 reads TGTGCCAGCAGCTTAGGTTCGGCAGCCTACGAGCAGTACTTC. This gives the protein CASSLGSAAYEQYF.

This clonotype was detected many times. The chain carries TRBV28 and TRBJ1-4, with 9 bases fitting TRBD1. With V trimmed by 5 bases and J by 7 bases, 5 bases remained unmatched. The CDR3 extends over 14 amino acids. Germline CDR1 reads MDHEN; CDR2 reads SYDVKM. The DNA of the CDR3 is TGTGCCAGCAGTCCAGGGACAGGGAGTGAAAAACTGTTTTTT. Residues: CASSPGTGSEKLFF.

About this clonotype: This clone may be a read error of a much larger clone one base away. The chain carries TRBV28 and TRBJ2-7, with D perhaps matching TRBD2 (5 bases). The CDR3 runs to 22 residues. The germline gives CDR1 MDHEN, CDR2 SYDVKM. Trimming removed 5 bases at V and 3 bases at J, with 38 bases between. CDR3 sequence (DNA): TGTGCCAGCAGTACTTATCGTTACGGGGTGAAGACCACAGAGATTGGATTCTACGAGCAGTACTTC. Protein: CASSTYRYGVKTTEIGFYEQYF.

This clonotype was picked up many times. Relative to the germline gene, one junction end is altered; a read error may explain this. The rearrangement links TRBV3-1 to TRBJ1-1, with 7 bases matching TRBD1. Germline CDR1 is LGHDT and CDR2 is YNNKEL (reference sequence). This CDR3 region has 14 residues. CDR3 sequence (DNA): TGTGCCAGCAGCCAAGATCATATGGGGACAGCCCTCGTCTTT. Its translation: CASSQDHMGTALVF.

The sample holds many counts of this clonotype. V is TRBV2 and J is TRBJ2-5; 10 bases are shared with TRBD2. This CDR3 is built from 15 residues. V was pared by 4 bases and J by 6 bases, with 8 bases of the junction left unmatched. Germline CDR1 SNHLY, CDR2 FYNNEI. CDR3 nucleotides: TGTGCCAGCAGTGTTCAAGCGGGAGGGAGGCAGACCCAGTACTTC. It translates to CASSVQAGGRQTQYF. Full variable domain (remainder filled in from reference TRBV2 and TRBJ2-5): EPEVTQTPSHQVTQMGQEVILRCVPISNHLYFYWYRQILGQKVEFLVSFYNNEISEKSEIFDDQFSVERPDGSNFTLKIRSTKLEDSAMYFCASSVQAGGRQTQYFGPGTRLLVL.

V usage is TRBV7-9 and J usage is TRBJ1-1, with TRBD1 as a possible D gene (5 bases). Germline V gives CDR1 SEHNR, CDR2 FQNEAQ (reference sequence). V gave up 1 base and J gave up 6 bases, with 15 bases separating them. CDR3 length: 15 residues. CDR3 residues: CASSLVRSWDAEAFF. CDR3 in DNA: TGTGCCAGCAGCTTAGTGCGGTCCTGGGACGCTGAAGCTTTCTTT.

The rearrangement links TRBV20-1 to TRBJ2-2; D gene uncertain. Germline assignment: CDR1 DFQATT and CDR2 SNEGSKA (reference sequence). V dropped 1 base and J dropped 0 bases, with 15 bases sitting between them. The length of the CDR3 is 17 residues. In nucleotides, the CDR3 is TGCAGTGCTAGAGGGTCGTGGGGAAAATCGAACACCGGGGAGCTGTTTTTT. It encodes CSARGSWGKSNTGELFF.

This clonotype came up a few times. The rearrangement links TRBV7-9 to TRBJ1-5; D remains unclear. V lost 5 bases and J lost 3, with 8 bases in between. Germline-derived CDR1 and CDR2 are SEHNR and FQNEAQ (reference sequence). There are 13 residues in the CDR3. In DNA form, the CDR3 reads TGTGCCAGCAGCCAGATATCCAATCAGCCCCAGCATTTT. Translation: CASSQISNQPQHF.

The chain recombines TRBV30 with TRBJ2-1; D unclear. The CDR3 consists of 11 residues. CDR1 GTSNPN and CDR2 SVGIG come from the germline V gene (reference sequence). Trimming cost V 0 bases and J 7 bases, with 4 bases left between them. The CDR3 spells CAWSVRNEQFF. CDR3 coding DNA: TGTGCCTGGAGTGTCCGAAATGAGCAGTTCTTC. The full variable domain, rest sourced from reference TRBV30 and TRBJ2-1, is SQTIHQWPATLVQPVGSPLSLECTVEGTSNPNLYWYRQAAGRGLQLLFYSVGIGQISSEVPQNLSASRPQDRQFILSSKKLLLSDSGFYLCAWSVRNEQFFGPGTRLTVL.

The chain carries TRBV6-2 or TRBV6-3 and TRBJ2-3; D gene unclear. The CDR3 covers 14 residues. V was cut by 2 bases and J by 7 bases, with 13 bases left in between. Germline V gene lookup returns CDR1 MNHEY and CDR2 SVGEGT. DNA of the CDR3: TGTGCCAGCAGTTACGGGCTTAGCCCCAATACGCAGTATTTT. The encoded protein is CASSYGLSPNTQYF.

CDR3 bases: TGCAGCGTCTCCGGGACAGGGAGCTCTGGGGCCAACGTCCTGACTTTC. Protein sequence: CSVSGTGSSGANVLTF. The chain joins TRBV29-1 to TRBJ2-6; 9 bases are a match to TRBD1. Germline V gene data show CDR1 as SQVTM and CDR2 as ANQGSEA. Germline trimming cut 6 bases from V and 0 bases from J; bases unmatched to any gene: 6. The CDR3 loop spans 16 amino acids.

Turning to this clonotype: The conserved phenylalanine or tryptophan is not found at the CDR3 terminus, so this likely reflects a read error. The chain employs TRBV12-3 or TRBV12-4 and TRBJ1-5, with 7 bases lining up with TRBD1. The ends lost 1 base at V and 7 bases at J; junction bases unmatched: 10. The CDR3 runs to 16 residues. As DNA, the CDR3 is TGTGCCAGCAGTTTAGGGAGACAGGGCGATGAGCAGCCCCAGCATGTT. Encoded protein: CASSLGRQGDEQPQHV.

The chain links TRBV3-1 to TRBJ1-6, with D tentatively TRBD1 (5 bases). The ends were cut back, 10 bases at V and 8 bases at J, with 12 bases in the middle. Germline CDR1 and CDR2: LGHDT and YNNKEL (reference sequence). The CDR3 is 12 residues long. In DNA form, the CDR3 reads TGTGCCACCCGGGACGCGGATTCACCCCTCCACTTT. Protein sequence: CATRDADSPLHF.

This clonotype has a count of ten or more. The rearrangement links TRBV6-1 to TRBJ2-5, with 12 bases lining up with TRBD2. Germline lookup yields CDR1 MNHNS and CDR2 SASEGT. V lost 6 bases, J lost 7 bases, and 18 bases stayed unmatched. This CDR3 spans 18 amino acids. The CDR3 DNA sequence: TGTGCCAGCAGCAAATTCCCCAGGACTAGCGGGAACGAGGGGACCCAGTACTTC. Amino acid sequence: CASSKFPRTSGNEGTQYF.

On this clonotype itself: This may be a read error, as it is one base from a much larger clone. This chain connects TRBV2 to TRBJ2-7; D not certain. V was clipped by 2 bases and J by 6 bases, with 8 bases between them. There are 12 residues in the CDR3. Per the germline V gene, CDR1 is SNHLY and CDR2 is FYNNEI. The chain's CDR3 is CASSEPQAEQYF. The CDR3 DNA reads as TGTGCCAGCAGTGAACCTCAAGCCGAGCAGTACTTC.

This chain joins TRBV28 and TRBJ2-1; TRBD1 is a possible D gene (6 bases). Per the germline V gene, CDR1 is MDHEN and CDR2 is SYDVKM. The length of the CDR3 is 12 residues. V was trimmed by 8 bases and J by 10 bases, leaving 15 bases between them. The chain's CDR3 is CASGQYYREQFF. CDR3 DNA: TGTGCCAGCGGACAGTATTATCGGGAGCAGTTCTTC.

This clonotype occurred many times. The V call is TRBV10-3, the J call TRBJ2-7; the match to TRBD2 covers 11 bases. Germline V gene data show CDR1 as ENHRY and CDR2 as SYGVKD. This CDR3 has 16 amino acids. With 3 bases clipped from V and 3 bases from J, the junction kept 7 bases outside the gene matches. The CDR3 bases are TGTGCCATCAGTGAAAAAGGGCTAGCGGGAGGCTACGAGCAGTACTTC. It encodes CAISEKGLAGGYEQYF.